One and the same sample provided the 5 T cell receptor beta chains below, sequenced in a study of radiation and T cells in renal cell carcinoma (dated by TCRdb to 2020 to 2021). The library came from the immunoSEQ multiplex PCR assay. This is the immuneACCESS table as TCRdb keeps it, with only in-frame sequences that have V and J called. A part of the clones is gone; compared with another copy, unresolved V genes explain less than half, and the rest is unexplained. The sample includes approximately 150,000 clones, with approximately 87% observed a single time. Jointly, the top ten make up roughly 23% of the sample. The intended sense of this specimen's time point label: baseline pretreatment blood. The label giving this sample's treatment or condition can be read as: 15 Gy SBRT to primary tumor, nephrectomy 4 weeks later. Sequences were derived from blood, sampled from a patient whose treatment included radiotherapy and nephrectomy. These receptors originate from a woman aged 45 to 65 with renal cell carcinoma.

The chain combines TRBV7-2 with TRBJ1-1; possibly TRBD1 for D (6 bases). Trimming pared 5 bases from V and 6 bases from J, leaving 22 bases between. Per germline, CDR1 SGHTA and CDR2 FQGNSA. CDR3 size: 16 residues. CDR3 coding DNA: TGTGCCAGCAGCCGAGCCCCCGGACAGTCTTACTCTGAAGCTTTCTTT. It yields the protein CASSRAPGQSYSEAFF.

The chain carries TRBV5-1 and TRBJ1-4; no clear D. The V gene's germline CDR1 is SGHRS and CDR2 YFSETQ. The CDR3 consists of 15 residues. V was clipped by 5 bases and J by 8 bases, with 19 bases between them. CDR3 DNA: TGCGCCAGCAGTTCCCGGAATGGTCGAGGGGAAAAACTGTTTTTT. This encodes CASSSRNGRGEKLFF. The full variable domain, rest sourced from reference TRBV5-1 and TRBJ1-4, is KAGVTQTPRYLIKTRGQQVTLSCSPISGHRSVSWYQQTPGQGLQFLFEYFSETQRNKGNFPGRFSGRQFSNSRSEMNVSTLELGDSALYLCASSSRNGRGEKLFFGSGTQLSVL.

The gene calls are TRBV9 and TRBJ1-2, with D maybe TRBD1 (6 bases). Germline CDR1 reads SGDLS; CDR2 reads YYNGEE. Trimming took 0 bases from V and 4 from J, leaving 13 bases between them. CDR3 length: 15 amino acids. CDR3 sequence: CASSVATGSTYGYTF. CDR3 nucleotide sequence: TGTGCCAGCAGCGTAGCTACAGGGTCGACCTATGGCTACACCTTC.

The J gene is TRBJ2-7, the V gene TRBV6-1; TRBD2 matches at 10 bases. Germline V gene data show CDR1 as MNHNS and CDR2 as SASEGT. J gave up 3 bases and V 4 bases, and 9 bases lay outside the gene matches. There are 16 residues in the CDR3. The CDR3 coding sequence is TGTGCCAGCAGTGGAGCCACTAGCGGGACTGACTACGAGCAGTACTTC. It codes for CASSGATSGTDYEQYF.

In this sample, this clone turned up once. The V call is TRBV30, the J call TRBJ2-4; 10 nucleotides align to TRBD1. With V trimmed by 1 base and J by 9 bases, 3 bases remained unmatched. From germline, CDR1 is GTSNPN and CDR2 SVGIG (reference sequence). The CDR3 covers 13 residues. The CDR3 reads CAWSAGQGGIQYF. For the CDR3, the DNA is TGTGCCTGGAGTGCTGGACAGGGGGGCATTCAGTACTTC.